This T cell receptor beta chain came from a study of T cell responses to AZD1222 COVID-19 vaccine (dated by TCRdb to the early 2020s). The study in broad terms: A total of approximately 230 trial participants underwent TCR sequencing, of whom some 210 received two doses of AZD1222 and around 26 received two doses of the MenACWY control vaccine. Trial participants were enrolled by age into 18-55, 56-69 and 70-plus year subgroups, with 148, 28 and 57 TCR-sequenced participants respectively. What the study reported, not specific to this receptor: Participants were mostly white British and included more females than males, and it was suggested by the authors that clonal diversity may have been underestimated. Because no day 14 peak-response samples were available, the repertoires could be characterized only after the peak T cell response. A significant rise in spike-specific TCR breadth and depth was observed after two AZD1222 doses relative to day 0 and relative to MenACWY recipients. Reportedly, close to half of the unique spike-specific TCRs recognized epitopes lying outside the regions that are mutated in the B.1.351 and B.1.1.7 variants. Only five or six AZD1222 recipients were SARS-CoV-2 seropositive at baseline, limiting conclusions about previously exposed vaccinees. In the small 56-69-year group, the increase in depth fell short of significance, most likely because of low power. The whole spike protein was spanned by vaccine-associated CD4 TCRs, and dominant responses were seen in regions 160-218 and 743-854.

CDR1 and CDR2 (SGHTA, FQGNSA) derive from the germline V gene. From its cysteine to its phenylalanine, the CDR3 spans 16 amino acids. Of all the DNA, just the CDR3 is kept, 48 bases in frame from base 1. V trim: 1 base; J trim: 1 base; unmatched bases: 5. The CDR3 regions of human TCRbeta chains were analyzed by immunosequencing. From the authors' description of their analysis: Repertoire TCRs were checked for matches against a reference library of SARS-CoV-2-specific TCRs that had been generated using the MIRA antigen-specificity platform. Breadth meant the fraction of unique TCRs that were SARS-CoV-2-associated, whereas depth meant the fraction of total T cells that were SARS-CoV-2-associated. Each spike-specific TCR was assigned to its reactive spike region and to a CD4 or CD8 class using the MIRA data. Log10-transformed breadth and depth values were compared by one-way ANOVA with Sidak's multiple comparisons tests. In its TCRdb copy, this immuneACCESS table keeps in-frame sequences only and misses some clones. Where compared with another copy, unresolved V genes explain less than half of these, and the others have no known cause. V and J calls and clone size are as listed in that table; D and trimming were resolved from the DNA. The sample table shows about 140,000 clones, and under 90% are seen once. Around 1.6% of the sample comes from the top ten.

This clone was observed a few times. Its antigen is still unknown. The input lacks base qualities; no much larger clone sits a single base away. In the paper's terms, the time point label means: about 28 days (+/-7) after the second vaccine dose. AZD1222 recipients whose second dose came at about 4 weeks and those whose second dose came at about 12 weeks were combined into one group, since spike-specific TCR depth and breadth did not differ between the two schedules. Vaccinee samples came from UK trials COV001 and COV002, including a single-blind randomized controlled phase 2/3 trial of AZD1222 (ChAdOx1 nCoV-19) in healthy adults. For TCRbeta chain sequencing, PBMC samples from trial participants were taken at day 0 and at day 28 after the second dose.

The sample in question was peripheral blood, obtained 28 days after the second AZD1222 dose. The TCR was taken from an adult who received the AZD1222 COVID-19 vaccine. Rearrangement joined TRBV7-2 to TRBJ2-7; 9 bases in the middle match TRBD1. The encoded CDR3 is CASSLVTGQGSYEQYF. The bases are TGTGCCAGCAGCTTAGTTACGGGACAGGGATCCTACGAGCAGTACTTC.